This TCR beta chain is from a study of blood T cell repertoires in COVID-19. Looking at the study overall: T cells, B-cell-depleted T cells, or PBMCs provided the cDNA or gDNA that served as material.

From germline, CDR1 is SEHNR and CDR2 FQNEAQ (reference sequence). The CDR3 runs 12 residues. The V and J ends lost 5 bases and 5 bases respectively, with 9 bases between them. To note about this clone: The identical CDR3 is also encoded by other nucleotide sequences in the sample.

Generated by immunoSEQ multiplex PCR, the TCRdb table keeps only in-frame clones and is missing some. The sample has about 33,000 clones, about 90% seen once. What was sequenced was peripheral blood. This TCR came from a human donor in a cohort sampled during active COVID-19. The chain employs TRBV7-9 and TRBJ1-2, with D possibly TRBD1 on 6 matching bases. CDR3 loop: CASSLDSYGYTF. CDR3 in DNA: TGTGCCAGCAGCCTGGACAGTTATGGCTACACCTTC. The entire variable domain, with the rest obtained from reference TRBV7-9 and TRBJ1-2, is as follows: DTGVSQNPRHKITKRGQNVTFRCDPISEHNRLYWYRQTLGQGPEFLTYFQNEAQLEKSRLLSDRFSAERPKGSFSTLEIQRTEQGDSAMYLCASSLDSYGYTFGSGTRLTVV.